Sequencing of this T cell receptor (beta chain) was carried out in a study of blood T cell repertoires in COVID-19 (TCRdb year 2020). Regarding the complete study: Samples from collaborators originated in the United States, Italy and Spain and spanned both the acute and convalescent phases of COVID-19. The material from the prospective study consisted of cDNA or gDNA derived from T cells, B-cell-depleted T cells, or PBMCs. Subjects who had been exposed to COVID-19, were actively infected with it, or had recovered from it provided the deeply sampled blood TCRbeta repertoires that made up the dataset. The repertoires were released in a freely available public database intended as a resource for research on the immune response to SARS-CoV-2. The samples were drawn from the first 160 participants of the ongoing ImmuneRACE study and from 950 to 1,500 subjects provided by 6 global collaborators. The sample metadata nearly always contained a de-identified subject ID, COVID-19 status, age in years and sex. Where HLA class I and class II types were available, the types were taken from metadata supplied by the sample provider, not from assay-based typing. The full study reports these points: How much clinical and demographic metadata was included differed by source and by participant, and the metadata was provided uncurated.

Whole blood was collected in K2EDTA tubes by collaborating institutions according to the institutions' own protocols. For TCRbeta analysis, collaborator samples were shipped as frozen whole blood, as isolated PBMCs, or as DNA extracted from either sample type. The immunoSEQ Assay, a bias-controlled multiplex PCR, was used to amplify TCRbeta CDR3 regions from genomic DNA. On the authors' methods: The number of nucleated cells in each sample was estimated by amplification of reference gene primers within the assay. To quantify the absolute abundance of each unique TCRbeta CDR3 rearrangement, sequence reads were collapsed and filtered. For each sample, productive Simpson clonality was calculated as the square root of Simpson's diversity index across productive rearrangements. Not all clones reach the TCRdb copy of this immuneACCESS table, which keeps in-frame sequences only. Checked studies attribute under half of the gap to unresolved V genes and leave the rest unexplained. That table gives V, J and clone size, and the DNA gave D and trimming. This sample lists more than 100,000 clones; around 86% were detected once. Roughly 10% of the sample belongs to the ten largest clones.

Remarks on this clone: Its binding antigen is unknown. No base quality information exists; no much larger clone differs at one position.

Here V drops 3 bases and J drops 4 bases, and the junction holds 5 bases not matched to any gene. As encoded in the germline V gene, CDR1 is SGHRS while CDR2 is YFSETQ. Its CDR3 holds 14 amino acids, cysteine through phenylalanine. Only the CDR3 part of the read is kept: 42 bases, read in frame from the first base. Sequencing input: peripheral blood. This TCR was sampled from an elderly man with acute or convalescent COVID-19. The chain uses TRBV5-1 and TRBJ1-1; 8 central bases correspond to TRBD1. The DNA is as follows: TGCGCCAGCAGCTCAGGACAGGGTTTCACTGAAGCTTTCTTT. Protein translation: CASSSGQGFTEAFF. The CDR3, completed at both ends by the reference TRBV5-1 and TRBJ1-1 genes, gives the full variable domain KAGVTQTPRYLIKTRGQQVTLSCSPISGHRSVSWYQQTPGQGLQFLFEYFSETQRNKGNFPGRFSGRQFSNSRSEMNVSTLELGDSALYLCASSSGQGFTEAFFGQGTRLTVV.